The present TCR beta chain was sequenced within a study of blood T cells in healthy people across ages. Together with a sample-barcoded 5' primer, a J-beta primer mix was included in a second PCR lasting roughly 6 to 12 cycles. Each sample provided no less than 3 million CDR3-containing paired-end reads. TCRdb ran MiXCR on the 5' RACE reads and lists one entry per CDR3 protein. Among some 1.1 million distinct CDR3 sequences, approximately 38% were seen once, and the ten largest hold over 10%. Each individual donor underwent a draw of ten milliliters of peripheral blood. V was cut by 5 bases and J by 4 bases, with 17 bases left in between. The CDR3 has 15 residues.

The sequencing sample was made of blood. The receptor's source is a man younger than 30 in good health. This rearrangement joins TRBV12-3 or TRBV12-4 to TRBJ1-1; maybe TRBD1 (5 bases). The CDR3 nucleotides read TGTGCCAGCAGTCCCCCGCAGGGTAGGGGCACTGAAGCTTTCTTT. As protein: CASSPPQGRGTEAFF.